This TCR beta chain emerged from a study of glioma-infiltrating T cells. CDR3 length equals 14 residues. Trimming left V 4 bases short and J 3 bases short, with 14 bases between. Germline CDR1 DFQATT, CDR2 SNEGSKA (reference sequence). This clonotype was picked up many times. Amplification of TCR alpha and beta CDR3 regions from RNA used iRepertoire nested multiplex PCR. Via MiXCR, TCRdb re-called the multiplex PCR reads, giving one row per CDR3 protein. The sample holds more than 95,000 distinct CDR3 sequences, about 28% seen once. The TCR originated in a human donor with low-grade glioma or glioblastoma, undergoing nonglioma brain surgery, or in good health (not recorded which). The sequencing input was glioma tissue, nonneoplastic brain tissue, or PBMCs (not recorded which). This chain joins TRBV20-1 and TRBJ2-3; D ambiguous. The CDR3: CSAIRLTGTDTQYF. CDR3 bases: TGCAGTGCTATTCGGCTCACTGGGACAGATACGCAGTATTTT.